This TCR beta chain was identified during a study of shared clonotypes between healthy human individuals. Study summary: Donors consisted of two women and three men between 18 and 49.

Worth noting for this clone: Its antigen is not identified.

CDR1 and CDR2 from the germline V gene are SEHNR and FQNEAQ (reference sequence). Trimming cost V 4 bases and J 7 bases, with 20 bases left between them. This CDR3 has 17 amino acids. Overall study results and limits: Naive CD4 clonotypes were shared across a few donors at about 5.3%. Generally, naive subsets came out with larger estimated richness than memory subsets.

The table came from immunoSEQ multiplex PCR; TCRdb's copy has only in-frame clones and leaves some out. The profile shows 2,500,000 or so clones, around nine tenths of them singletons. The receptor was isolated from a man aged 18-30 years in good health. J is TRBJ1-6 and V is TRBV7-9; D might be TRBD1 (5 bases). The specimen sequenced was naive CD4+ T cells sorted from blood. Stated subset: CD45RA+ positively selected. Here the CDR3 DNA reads TGTGCCAGCAGCTCCCCCCTTGGGTCGACAGAAAATTCACCCCTCCACTTT. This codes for CASSSPLGSTENSPLHF.